This T cell receptor beta chain was sequenced in a study of blood T cell repertoires in COVID-19. The overall study: T cells, B-cell-depleted T cells, or PBMCs supplied cDNA or gDNA.

A single count supports this clone. V lost 2 bases, J lost 3 bases, and 8 bases lay in between. The CDR3 is 13 amino acids. The V gene's germline CDR1 is SNHLY and CDR2 FYNNEI. The assay was immunoSEQ multiplex PCR, and TCRdb's table has in-frame clones only and misses some. The sample has some 220,000 clones; 80% are singletons. This chain links TRBV2 with TRBJ2-7; D may be TRBD1 (5 bases). This receptor was identified in a human donor in a cohort sampled during active COVID-19. The sequenced sample was peripheral blood. The CDR3 nucleotides are TGTGCCAGCAGTGAAACAGGAGACTACGAGCAGTACTTC. Translation gives CASSETGDYEQYF. The complete variable domain, with remaining parts taken from reference TRBV2 and TRBJ2-7, reads EPEVTQTPSHQVTQMGQEVILRCVPISNHLYFYWYRQILGQKVEFLVSFYNNEISEKSEIFDDQFSVERPDGSNFTLKIRSTKLEDSAMYFCASSETGDYEQYFGPGTRLTVT.